This T cell receptor (beta chain) was sequenced in a study of siplizumab effects on memory and regulatory T cells. Study findings and constraints: Proof of suppressive function in proliferating Tregs from siplizumab cultures was not established. Naive T cells appeared more diverse than memory cells and seemed to be major alloresponse contributors.

Germline V gene lookup returns CDR1 ENHRY and CDR2 SYGVKD. V was pared by 2 bases and J by 9 bases, with 14 bases between. The CDR3 spans 14 residues. Concerning this clone: Its target is not known.

Around 10^5 TCR templates per sample were sequenced. Sequenced by immunoSEQ multiplex PCR; TCRdb stores in-frame clones only, minus some. The sample consists of tens of thousands of clones, 90% to 95% of them appearing once. The sequencing input was CD8+ T cells sorted from blood. This receptor was obtained from a human donor in good health. The chain is built from TRBV10-3 and TRBJ2-4, with D tentatively TRBD2 (6 bases). This chain's CDR3 is CAISEGREVGIQYF. CDR3 DNA: TGTGCCATCAGTGAGGGCAGGGAGGTCGGCATTCAGTACTTC.